This T cell receptor (beta chain) was identified during a study of circulating and synovial CD4+ cells in juvenile arthritis. Of note for this clone: Its specificity is unknown.

Patients with active juvenile idiopathic arthritis donated these samples. Study-wide findings and caveats: T cell genome counts differed by at least an order of magnitude between CPL and CD4 samples.

The germline V gene has CDR1 ENHRY and CDR2 SYGVKD. This CDR3 has 13 residues. Trimming removed 6 bases from V and 6 bases from J; junction bases left unmatched: 5. Clones were read by immunoSEQ multiplex PCR, and TCRdb kept only the in-frame ones, dropping some. The repertoire holds under 40,000 clones, with roughly 95% as singletons. V is TRBV10-3 and J is TRBJ2-7, with 10 positions matching TRBD1. This sequence was found in a human donor with juvenile idiopathic arthritis. The sample comprised CD4+ T cells from blood. CDR3 sequence: CAISPGTGAEQYF. In nucleotides, the CDR3 is TGTGCCATCAGCCCCGGGACAGGGGCCGAGCAGTACTTC.